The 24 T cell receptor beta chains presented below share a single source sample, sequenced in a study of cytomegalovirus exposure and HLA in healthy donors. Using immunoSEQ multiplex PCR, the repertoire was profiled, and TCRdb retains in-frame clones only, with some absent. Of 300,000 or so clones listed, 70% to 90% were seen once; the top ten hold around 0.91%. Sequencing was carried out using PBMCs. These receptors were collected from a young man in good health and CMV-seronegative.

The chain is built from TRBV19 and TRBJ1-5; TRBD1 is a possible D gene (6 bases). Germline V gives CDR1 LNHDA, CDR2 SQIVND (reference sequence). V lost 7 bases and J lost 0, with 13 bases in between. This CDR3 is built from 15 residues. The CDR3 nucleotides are TGTGCCAGTAATTGGGGGCTTGGTAGCAATCAGCCCCAGCATTTT. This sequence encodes CASNWGLGSNQPQHF.

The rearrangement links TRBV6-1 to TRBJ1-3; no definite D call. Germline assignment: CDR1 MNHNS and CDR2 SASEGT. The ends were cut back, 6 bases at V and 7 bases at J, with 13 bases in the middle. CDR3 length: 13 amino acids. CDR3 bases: TGTGCCAGCAGCAACAGCGGCCGCAACACCATATATTTT. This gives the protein CASSNSGRNTIYF.

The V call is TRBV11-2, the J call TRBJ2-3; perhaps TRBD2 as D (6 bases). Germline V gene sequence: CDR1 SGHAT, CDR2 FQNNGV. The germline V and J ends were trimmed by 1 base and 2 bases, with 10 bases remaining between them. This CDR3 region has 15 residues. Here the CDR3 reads CASSLVGGATDTQYF. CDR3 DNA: TGTGCCAGCAGCTTAGTCGGCGGGGCCACAGATACGCAGTATTTT.

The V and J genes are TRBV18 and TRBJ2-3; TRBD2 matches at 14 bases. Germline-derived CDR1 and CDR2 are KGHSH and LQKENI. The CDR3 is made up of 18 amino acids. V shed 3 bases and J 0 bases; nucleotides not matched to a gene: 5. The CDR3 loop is CASSPLGLAGASTDTQYF. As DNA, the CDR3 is TGTGCCAGCTCACCTCTGGGACTAGCGGGGGCCAGCACAGATACGCAGTATTTT.

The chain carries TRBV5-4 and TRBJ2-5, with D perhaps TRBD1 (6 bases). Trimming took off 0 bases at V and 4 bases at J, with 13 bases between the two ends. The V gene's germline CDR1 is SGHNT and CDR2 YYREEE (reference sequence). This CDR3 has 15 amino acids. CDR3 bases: TGTGCCAGCAGCTTGGGCAGGGGCTCGGGAGAGACCCAGTACTTC. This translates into CASSLGRGSGETQYF.

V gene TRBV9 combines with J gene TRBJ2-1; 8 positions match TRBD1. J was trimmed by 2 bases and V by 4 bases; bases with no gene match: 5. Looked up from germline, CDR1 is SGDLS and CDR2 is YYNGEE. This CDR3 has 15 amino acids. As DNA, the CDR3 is TGTGCCAGCAGCCCCCGGGACAGGCCCTACAATGAGCAGTTCTTC. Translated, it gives CASSPRDRPYNEQFF.

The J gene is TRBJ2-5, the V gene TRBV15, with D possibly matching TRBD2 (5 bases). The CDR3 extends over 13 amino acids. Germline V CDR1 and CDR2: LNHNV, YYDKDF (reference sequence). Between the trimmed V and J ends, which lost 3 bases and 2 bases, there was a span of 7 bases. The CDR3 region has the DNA TGTGCCACCAGCAGGGACTTTCAAGAGACCCAGTACTTC. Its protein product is CATSRDFQETQYF. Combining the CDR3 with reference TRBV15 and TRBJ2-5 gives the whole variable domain DAMVIQNPRYQVTQFGKPVTLSCSQTLNHNVMYWYQQKSSQAPKLLFHYYDKDFNNEADTPDNFQSRRPNTSFCFLDIRSPGLGDTAMYLCATSRDFQETQYFGPGTRLLVL.

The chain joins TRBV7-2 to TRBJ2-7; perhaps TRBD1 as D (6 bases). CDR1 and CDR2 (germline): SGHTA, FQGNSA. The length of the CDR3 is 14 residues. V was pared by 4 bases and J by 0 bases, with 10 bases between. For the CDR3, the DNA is TGTGCCAGCAGCTATGGGACAAGCTCCTACGAGCAGTACTTC. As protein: CASSYGTSSYEQYF.

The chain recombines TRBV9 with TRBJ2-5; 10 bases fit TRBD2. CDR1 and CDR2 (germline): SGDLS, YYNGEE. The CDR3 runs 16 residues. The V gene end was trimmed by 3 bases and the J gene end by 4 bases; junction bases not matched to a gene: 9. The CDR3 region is CASSDRIAGGRETQYF. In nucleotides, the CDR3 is TGTGCCAGCAGCGACCGAATAGCGGGGGGCAGAGAGACCCAGTACTTC. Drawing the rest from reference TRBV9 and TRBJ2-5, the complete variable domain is DSGVTQTPKHLITATGQRVTLRCSPRSGDLSVYWYQQSLDQGLQFLIQYYNGEERAKGNILERFSAQQFPDLHSELNLSSLELGDSALYFCASSDRIAGGRETQYFGPGTRLLVL.

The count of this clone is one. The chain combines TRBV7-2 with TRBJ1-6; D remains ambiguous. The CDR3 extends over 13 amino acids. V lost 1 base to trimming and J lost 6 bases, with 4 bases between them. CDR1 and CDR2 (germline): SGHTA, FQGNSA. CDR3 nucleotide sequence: TGTGCCAGCAGCTTAGTACTTAATTCACCCCTCCACTTT. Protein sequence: CASSLVLNSPLHF.

The CDR3 coding sequence is TGTGCCAGCAGTTACTGGGACAGGGGCTACGAGCAGTACTTC. The encoded protein is CASSYWDRGYEQYF. This chain connects TRBV6-5 to TRBJ2-7, with 10 bases fitting TRBD1. This CDR3 region has 14 residues. Germline V gene lookup returns CDR1 MNHEY and CDR2 SVGAGI. Trimming cost V 1 base and J 3 bases; bases outside gene matches: 0.

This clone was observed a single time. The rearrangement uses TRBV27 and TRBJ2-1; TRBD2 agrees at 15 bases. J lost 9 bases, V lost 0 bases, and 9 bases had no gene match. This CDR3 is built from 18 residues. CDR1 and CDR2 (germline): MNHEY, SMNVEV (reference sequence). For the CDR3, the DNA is TGTGCCAGCAGTTTATCCGCCGGACTAGCGGGGGGGCCGTCTGAGCAGTTCTTC. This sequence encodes CASSLSAGLAGGPSEQFF.

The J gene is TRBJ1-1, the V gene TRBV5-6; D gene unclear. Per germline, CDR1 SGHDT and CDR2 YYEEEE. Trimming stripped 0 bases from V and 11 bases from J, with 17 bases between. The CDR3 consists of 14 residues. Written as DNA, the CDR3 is TGTGCCAGCAGCTTGGGGAGAGAGGATAGAGACGCTTTCTTT. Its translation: CASSLGREDRDAFF.

CDR3 in amino acids: CASSLAGLAGPRDTQYF. The DNA for the CDR3 is TGCGCCAGCAGCTTGGCCGGACTAGCGGGGCCGAGGGATACGCAGTATTTT. J is TRBJ2-3 and V is TRBV5-1, with TRBD2 matching 12 bases. Per germline, CDR1 SGHRS and CDR2 YFSETQ. The CDR3 spans 17 residues. Losses at the gene ends were 0 bases for V and 6 bases for J; bases not matched to a gene: 8.

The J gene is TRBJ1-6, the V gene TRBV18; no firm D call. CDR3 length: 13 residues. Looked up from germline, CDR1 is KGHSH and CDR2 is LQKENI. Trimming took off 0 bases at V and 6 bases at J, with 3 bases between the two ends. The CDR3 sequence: CASSPPSNSPLHF. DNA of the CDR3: TGTGCCAGCTCACCACCCTCTAATTCACCCCTCCACTTT.

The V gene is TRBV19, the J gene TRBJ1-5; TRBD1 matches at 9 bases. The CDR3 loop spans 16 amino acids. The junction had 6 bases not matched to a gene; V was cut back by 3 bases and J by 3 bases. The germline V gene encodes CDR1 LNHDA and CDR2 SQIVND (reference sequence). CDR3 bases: TGTGCCAGTAGTATTGTGGACAGGGGTTACAATCAGCCCCAGCATTTT. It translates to CASSIVDRGYNQPQHF.

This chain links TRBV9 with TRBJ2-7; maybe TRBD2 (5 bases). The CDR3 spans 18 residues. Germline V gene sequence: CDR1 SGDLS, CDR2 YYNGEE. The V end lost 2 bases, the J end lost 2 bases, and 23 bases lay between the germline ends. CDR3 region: CASSVDLAHGQRPYEQYF. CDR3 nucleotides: TGTGCCAGCAGCGTGGACCTAGCCCACGGCCAGAGGCCCTACGAGCAGTACTTC. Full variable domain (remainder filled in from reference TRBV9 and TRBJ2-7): DSGVTQTPKHLITATGQRVTLRCSPRSGDLSVYWYQQSLDQGLQFLIQYYNGEERAKGNILERFSAQQFPDLHSELNLSSLELGDSALYFCASSVDLAHGQRPYEQYFGPGTRLTVT.

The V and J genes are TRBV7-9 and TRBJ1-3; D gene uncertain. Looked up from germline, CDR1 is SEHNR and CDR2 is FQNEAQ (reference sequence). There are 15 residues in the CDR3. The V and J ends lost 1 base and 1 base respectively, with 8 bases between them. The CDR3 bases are TGTGCCAGCAGCTTAGTTAGTGTGTCTGGAAACACCATATATTTT. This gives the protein CASSLVSVSGNTIYF.

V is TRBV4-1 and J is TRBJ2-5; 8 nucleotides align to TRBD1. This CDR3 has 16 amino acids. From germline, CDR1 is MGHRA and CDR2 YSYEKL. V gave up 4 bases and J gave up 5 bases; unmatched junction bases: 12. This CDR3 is CASSPGTGYRTETQYF. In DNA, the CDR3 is TGCGCCAGCAGCCCCGGGACAGGCTACCGGACGGAGACCCAGTACTTC.

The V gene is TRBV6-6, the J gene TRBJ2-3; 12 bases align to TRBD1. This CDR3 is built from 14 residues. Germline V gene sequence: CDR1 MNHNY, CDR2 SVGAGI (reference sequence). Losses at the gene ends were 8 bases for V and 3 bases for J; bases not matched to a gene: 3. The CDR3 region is CASRDRGPTDTQYF. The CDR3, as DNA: TGTGCCAGCCGGGACAGGGGGCCGACAGATACGCAGTATTTT.

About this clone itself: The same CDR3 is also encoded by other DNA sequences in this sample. The CDR3 spells CASSLGGRNTEAFF. DNA of the CDR3: TGCGCCAGCAGCCTGGGGGGCAGGAACACTGAAGCTTTCTTT. The rearrangement uses TRBV5-1 and TRBJ1-1; the D gene is possibly TRBD1 (6 bases). The germline V gene encodes CDR1 SGHRS and CDR2 YFSETQ. Trimming left V 4 bases short and J 1 base short, with 11 bases between. The CDR3 spans 14 residues.

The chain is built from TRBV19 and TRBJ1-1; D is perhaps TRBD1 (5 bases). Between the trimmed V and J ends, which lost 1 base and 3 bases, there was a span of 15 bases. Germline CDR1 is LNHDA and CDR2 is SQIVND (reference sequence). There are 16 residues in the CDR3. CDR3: CASSIGRLGGDTEAFF. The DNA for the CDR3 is TGTGCCAGTAGTATAGGTCGATTGGGAGGGGACACTGAAGCTTTCTTT.

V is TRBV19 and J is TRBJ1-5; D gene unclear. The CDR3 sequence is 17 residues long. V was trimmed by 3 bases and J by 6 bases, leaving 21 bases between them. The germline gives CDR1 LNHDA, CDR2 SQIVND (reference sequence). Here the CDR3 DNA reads TGTGCCAGTAGTATGGGAGGAGGATCACGAATGGGTCAGCCCCAGCATTTT. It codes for CASSMGGGSRMGQPQHF.

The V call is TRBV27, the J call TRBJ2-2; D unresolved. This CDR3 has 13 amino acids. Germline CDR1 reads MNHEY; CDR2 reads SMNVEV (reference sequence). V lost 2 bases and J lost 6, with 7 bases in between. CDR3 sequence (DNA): TGTGCCAGCAGTTTAACTATCTCCGGGGAGCTGTTTTTT. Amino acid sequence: CASSLTISGELFF.